The entry that follows covers one T cell receptor (beta chain) sequence. PCR employed 60 Vbeta and 13 Jbeta primers. Clones were read by immunoSEQ multiplex PCR, and TCRdb kept only the in-frame ones, dropping some. Its clone listing holds more than 55,000 clones. CDR1 is GTSNPN and CDR2 is SVGIG in the germline V gene (reference sequence). The CDR3 runs 15 residues. With 2 bases removed from V and 7 bases from J, the gap between germline ends came to 20 bases. This sample is part of a study of cytomegalovirus exposure and HLA in healthy donors. Specimen: PBMCs. The chain links TRBV30 to TRBJ1-2, with D hard to call. The source is a woman aged 35 to 49 in good health and CMV-seropositive. The CDR3 region is CAWSLSCAYHFGYTF. The CDR3 bases are TGTGCCTGGAGTTTGAGTTGCGCCTACCATTTTGGCTACACCTTC.